The subject of this entry is one T cell receptor beta chain. Its matching antigen is unknown. One end of the junction is discordant with germline, which a read error may explain. This CDR3 has 13 residues. CDR1 SGHNT and CDR2 YENEEA come from the germline V gene. This sample stems from a study of T cell responses to AZD1222 COVID-19 vaccine. Study-level background: Pooling of second doses given at about 4 or about 12 weeks was done.

Data came from immunoSEQ multiplex PCR; TCRdb stores just in-frame clones and leaves some out. Here the sample spans some 140,000 clones, roughly 90% being singletons. Study findings and constraints: The study found vaccine-associated CD4 TCRs spanning spike, dominant at 160-218 and 743-854. Clonal diversity may have been underestimated, and the donors were mostly white British, with more females than males. Spike-specific TCR breadth rose after two AZD1222 doses, and depth rose as well.

V is TRBV11-3 and J is TRBJ1-1; D gene unclear. The receptor was isolated from an adult in good health. The starting material was peripheral blood, obtained on day 0 of AZD1222 vaccination. The CDR3: CASSLGLNSEAFF. The CDR3 region has the DNA TGTGCCAGCAGCTTAGGACTAAACAGTGAAGCTTTCTTT.